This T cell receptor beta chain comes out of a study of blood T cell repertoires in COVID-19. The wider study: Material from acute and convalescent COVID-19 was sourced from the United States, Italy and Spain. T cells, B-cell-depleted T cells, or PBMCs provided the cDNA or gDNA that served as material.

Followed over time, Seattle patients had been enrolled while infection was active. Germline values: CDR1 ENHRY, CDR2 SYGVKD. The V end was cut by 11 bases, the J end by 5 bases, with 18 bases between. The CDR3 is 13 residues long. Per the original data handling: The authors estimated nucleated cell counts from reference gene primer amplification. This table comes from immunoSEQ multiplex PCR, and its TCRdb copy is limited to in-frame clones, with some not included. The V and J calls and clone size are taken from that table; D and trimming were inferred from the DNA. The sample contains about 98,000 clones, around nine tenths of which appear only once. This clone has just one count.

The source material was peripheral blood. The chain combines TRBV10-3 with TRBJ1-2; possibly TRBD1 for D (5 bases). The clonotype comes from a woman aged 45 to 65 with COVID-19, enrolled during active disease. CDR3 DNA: TGTGCCGCGTCTAGGGGTGATGAGTATGGCTACACCTTC. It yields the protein CAASRGDEYGYTF.